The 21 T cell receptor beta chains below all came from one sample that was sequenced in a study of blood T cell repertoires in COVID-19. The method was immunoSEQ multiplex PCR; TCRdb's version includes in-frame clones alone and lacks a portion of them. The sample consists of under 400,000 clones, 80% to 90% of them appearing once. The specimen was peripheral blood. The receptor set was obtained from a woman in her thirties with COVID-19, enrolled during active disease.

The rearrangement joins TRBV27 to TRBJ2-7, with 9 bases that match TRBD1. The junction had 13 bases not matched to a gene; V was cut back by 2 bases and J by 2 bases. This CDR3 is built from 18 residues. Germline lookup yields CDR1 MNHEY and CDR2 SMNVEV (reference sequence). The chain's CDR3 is CASSLVLFGTGRPYEQYF. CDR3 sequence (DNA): TGTGCCAGCAGTTTAGTTTTATTCGGGACAGGGAGGCCCTACGAGCAGTACTTC.

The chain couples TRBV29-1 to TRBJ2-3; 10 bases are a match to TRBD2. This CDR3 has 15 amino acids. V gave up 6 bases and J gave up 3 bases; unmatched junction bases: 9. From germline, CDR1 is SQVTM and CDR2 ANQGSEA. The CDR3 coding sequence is TGCAGCGTCGAAAGAACTAGCGGGATGACAGATACGCAGTATTTT. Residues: CSVERTSGMTDTQYF.

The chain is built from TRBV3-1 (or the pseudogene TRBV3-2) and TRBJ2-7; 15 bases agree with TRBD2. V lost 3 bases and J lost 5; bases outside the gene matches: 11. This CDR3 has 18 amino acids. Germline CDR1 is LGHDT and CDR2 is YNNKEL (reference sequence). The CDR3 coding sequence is TGTGCCAGCAGCCAGACAATCGGGACTAGCGGGGGGAGCGACGAGCAGTACTTC. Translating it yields CASSQTIGTSGGSDEQYF.

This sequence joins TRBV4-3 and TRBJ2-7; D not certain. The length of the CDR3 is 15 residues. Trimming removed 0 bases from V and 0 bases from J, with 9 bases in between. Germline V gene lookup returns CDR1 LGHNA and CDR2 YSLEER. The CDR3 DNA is TGCGCCAGCAGCCAAGACACCCTAAGCTCCTACGAGCAGTACTTC. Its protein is CASSQDTLSSYEQYF.

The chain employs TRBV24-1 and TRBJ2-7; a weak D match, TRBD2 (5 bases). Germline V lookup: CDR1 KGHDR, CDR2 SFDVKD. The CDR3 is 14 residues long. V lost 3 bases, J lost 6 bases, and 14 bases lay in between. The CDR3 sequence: CATSDHTGSREQYF. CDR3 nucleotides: TGTGCCACCAGTGATCATACGGGGTCTCGCGAGCAGTACTTC.

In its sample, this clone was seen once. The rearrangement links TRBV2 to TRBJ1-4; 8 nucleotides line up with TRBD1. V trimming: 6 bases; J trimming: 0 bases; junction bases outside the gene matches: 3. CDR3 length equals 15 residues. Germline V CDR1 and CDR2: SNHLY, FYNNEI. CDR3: CASREQGATNEKLFF. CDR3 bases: TGTGCCAGCAGGGAACAGGGGGCAACTAATGAAAAACTGTTTTTT.

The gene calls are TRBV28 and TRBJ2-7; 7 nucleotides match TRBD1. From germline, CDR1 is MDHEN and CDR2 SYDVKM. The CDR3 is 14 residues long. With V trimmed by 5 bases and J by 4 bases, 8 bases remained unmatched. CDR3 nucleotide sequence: TGTGCCAGCAGTCAAACAGGGGAAGGGTACGAGCAGTACTTC. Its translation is CASSQTGEGYEQYF.

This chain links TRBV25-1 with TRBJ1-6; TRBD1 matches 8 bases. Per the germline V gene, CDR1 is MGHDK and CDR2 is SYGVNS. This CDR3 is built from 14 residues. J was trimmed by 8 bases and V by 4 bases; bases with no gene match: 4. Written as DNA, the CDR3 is TGTGCCAGCAGTGCACACAGGGGGGATTCACCCCTCCACTTT. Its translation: CASSAHRGDSPLHF.

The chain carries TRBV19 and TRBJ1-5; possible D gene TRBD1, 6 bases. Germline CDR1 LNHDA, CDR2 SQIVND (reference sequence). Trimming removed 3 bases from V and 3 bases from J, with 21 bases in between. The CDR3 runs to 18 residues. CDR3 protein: CASSIPGAWGRINQPQHF. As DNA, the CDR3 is TGTGCCAGTAGTATTCCAGGGGCCTGGGGGCGGATCAATCAGCCCCAGCATTTT.

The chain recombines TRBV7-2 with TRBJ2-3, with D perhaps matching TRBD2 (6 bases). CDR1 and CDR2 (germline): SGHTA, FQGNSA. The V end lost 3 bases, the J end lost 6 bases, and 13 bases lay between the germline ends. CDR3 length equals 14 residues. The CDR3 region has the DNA TGTGCCAGCAGCTTGGGACTTAGGGTCGATACGCAGTATTTT. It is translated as CASSLGLRVDTQYF.

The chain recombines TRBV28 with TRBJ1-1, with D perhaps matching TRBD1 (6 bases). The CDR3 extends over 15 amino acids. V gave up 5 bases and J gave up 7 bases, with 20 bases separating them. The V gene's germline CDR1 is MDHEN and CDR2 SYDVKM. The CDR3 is CASSTGSWGIFEAFF. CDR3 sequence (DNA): TGTGCCAGCAGTACAGGGTCCTGGGGGATATTTGAAGCTTTCTTT.

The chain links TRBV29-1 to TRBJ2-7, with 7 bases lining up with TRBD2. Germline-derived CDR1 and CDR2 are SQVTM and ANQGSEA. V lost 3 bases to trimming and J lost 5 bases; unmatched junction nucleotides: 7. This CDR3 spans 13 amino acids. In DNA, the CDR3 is TGCAGCGTTGATCGGGGGGTCGGCGACGAGCAGTACTTC. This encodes CSVDRGVGDEQYF.

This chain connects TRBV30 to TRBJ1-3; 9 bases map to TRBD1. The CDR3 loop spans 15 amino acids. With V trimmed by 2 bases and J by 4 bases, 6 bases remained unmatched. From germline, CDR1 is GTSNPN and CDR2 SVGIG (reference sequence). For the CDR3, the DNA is TGTGCCTGGAGTTCCTGGGACAGGGACGGAAACACCATATATTTT. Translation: CAWSSWDRDGNTIYF.

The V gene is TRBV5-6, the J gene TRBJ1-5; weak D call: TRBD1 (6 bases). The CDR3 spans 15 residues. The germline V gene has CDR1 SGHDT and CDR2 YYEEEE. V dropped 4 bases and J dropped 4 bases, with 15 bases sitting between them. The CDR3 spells CASSDREGGNQPQHF. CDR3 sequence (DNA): TGTGCCAGCAGCGACCGAGAGGGGGGGAATCAGCCCCAGCATTTT.

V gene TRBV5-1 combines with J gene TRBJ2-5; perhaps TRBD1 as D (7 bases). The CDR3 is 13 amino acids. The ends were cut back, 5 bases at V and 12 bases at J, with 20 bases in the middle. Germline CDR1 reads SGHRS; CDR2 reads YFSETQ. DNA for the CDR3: TGCGCCAGCAGGGAGGGACAGACCACCAAAGAGTACTTC. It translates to CASREGQTTKEYF.

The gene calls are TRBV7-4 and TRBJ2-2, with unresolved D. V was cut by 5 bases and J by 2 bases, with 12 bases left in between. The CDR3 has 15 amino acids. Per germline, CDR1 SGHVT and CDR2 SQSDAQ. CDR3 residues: CASSLLRHNTGELFF. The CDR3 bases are TGTGCCAGCAGCCTGCTGAGGCATAACACCGGGGAGCTGTTTTTT.

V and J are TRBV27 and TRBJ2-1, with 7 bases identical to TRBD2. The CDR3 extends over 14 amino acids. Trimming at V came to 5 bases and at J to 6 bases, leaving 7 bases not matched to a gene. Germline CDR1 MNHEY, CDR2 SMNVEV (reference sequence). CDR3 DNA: TGTGCCAGCAGTGCCCTGGGGGGGGGCAATGAGCAGTTCTTC. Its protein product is CASSALGGGNEQFF.

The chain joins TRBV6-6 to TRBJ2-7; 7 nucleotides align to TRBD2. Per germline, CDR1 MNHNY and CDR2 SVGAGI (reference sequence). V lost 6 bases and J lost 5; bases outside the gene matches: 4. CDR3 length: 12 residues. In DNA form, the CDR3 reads TGTGCCAGCAGACAAACTAGCGACGAGCAGTACTTC. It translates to CASRQTSDEQYF.

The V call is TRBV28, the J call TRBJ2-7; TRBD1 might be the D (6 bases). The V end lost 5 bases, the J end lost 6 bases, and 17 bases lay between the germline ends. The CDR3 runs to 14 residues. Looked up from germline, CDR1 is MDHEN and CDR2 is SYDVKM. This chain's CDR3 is CASSPPTLGGEQYF. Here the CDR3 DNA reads TGTGCCAGCAGTCCACCTACCTTAGGGGGCGAGCAGTACTTC. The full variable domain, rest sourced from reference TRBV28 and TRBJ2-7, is DVKVTQSSRYLVKRTGEKVFLECVQDMDHENMFWYRQDPGLGLRLIYFSYDVKMKEKGDIPEGYSVSREKKERFSLILESASTNQTSMYLCASSPPTLGGEQYFGPGTRLTVT.

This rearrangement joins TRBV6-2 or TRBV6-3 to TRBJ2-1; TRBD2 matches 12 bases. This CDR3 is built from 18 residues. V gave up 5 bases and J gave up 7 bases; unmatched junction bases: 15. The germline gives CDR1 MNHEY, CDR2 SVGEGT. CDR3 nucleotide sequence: TGTGCCAGCAGTGACGGACTAGCGGGAACGTCAAACGCTAATGAGCAGTTCTTC. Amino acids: CASSDGLAGTSNANEQFF.

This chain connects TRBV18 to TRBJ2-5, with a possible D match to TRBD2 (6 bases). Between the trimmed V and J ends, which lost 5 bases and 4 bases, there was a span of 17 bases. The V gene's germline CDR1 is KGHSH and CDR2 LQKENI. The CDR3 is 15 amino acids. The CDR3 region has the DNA TGTGCCAGCTCAACCACCAGGACGGGGGTAGAGACCCAGTACTTC. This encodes CASSTTRTGVETQYF.